This TCR beta chain was identified during a study of T cells in Graves' hyperthyroidism and ophthalmopathy. Study outcomes and limitations: Stable hyperthyroidism was told apart from ophthalmopathy by a model built on 13 V-J features.

CDR3 length: 15 residues. The germline CDR1 and CDR2 sequences are SEHNR and FQNEAQ (reference sequence). Trimming left V 5 bases short and J 1 base short, with 13 bases between. The hyperthyroidism patients had all been newly diagnosed, and their disease duration was under 2 months. Their ages ranged from 18 to 65 years. This clonotype appeared many times. Its target is not known. Amplification yielded TCR beta CDR3 regions, with RNA transcripts as the source. The HTBI primer set was used in a first-round RT-PCR of the TCR CDR3. TCRdb reanalysed the multiplex PCR reads using MiXCR and keeps one entry per CDR3 protein. The data contain hundreds of thousands of distinct CDR3 sequences, about 13% of them singletons.

The sequenced material came from blood. V gene TRBV7-9 combines with J gene TRBJ2-3, with no clear D. The origin of this receptor is a woman aged 18 to 35 with Graves' hyperthyroidism. CDR3 residues: CASSAAVSGTDTQYF. In nucleotides, the CDR3 is TGTGCCAGCAGCGCGGCGGTTTCTGGCACAGATACGCAGTATTTT.